This TCR beta chain is from a study of blood T cell repertoires in COVID-19. Produced via immunoSEQ multiplex PCR; TCRdb's table is partial and in-frame only. Here the sample spans 150,000 or so clones, roughly nine tenths being singletons. The TCR sequence derives from a woman in her forties who had been exposed to COVID-19. Sequencing was carried out using PBMCs or T cells enriched from blood (not recorded which).

The CDR3, as DNA: TGCAGCGTTGAAGCGGGGTTAACTAGCGGGGGGGCGGATGAGCAGTTCTTC. This gives the protein CSVEAGLTSGGADEQFF. V and J are TRBV29-1 and TRBJ2-1; TRBD2 matches 13 bases. The CDR3 runs to 17 residues. Germline trimming cut 1 base from V and 8 bases from J; bases unmatched to any gene: 11. Germline-derived CDR1 and CDR2 are SQVTM and ANQGSEA.